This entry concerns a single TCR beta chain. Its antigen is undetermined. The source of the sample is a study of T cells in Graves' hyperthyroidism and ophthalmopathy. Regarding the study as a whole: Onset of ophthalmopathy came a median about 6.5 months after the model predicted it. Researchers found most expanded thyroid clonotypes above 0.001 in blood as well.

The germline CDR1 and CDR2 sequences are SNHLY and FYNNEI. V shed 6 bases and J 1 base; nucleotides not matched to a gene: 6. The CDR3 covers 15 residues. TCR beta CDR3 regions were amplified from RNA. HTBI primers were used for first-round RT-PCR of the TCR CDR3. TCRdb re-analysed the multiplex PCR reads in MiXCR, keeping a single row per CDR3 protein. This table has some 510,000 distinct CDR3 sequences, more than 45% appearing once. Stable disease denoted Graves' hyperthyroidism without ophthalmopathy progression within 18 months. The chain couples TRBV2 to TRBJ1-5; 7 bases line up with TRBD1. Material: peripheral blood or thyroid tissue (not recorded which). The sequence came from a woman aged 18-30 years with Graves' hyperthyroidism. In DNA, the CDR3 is TGTGCCAGCAGCTGGGACAGTGAGAGCAATCAGCCCCAGCATTTT. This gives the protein CASSWDSESNQPQHF. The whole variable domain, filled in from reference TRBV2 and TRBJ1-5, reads EPEVTQTPSHQVTQMGQEVILRCVPISNHLYFYWYRQILGQKVEFLVSFYNNEISEKSEIFDDQFSVERPDGSNFTLKIRSTKLEDSAMYFCASSWDSESNQPQHFGDGTRLSIL.